The source of this TCR beta chain is a study of OX40 agonist ivuxolimab in advanced cancers. Study as a whole: At 65% to 90% male, the cohort had a mean age of about 60 years, ranging from 23 to 79. A history of anti-PD-1, anti-PD-L1 or anti-CTLA-4 therapy was acceptable, and approximately 39% had some.

Study observations and caveats: Normalized T-cell clonal expansion was also low in some nonresponders.

Profiling relied on immunoSEQ multiplex PCR, and the TCRdb table lists in-frame clones only, not all of them. The repertoire includes about 59,000 clones, 85% to 90% of them detected once, and around 0.4% sits in the top ten. From germline, CDR1 is MNHEY and CDR2 SMNVEV (reference sequence). CDR3 length: 15 residues. The junction had 6 bases not matched to a gene; V was cut back by 1 base and J by 7 bases. To note about this clone: The antigen remains unidentified.

The rearrangement links TRBV27 to TRBJ1-4, with 7 bases that match TRBD1. Sequenced material: CD4+ or CD8+ T cells sorted from blood, taken in a trial of the OX40 agonist ivuxolimab. This TCR was sampled from an adult with an advanced solid tumor such as melanoma, head and neck, liver or kidney cancer. CDR3 nucleotides: TGTGCCAGCAGTTTATGGAGGGGGCAGGCTGAAAAACTGTTTTTT. It codes for CASSLWRGQAEKLFF.